These T cell receptor beta chains were read from a single sample in a study of identical twins. TCRdb itself ran the 5' RACE reads through MiXCR, one entry per CDR3 protein. This sample has around 960,000 distinct CDR3 sequences, with approximately 13% found just once. The sample was also reused in another study, on yellow fever vaccine responses in identical twins.

The specimen sequenced was PBMCs. These receptors all stem from a woman between 18 and 30 years old in good health. CDR3s include the opening cysteine and the closing phenylalanine or tryptophan. Each record gives: clone size, V gene, D gene, J gene, CDR3 DNA, CDR3 protein. The D gene is left open where the match is weak. Expanded clones are given a class, and other clones once, few, many or no size at all.

abundance: many
v_gene: TRBV12-3/TRBV12-4
d_gene: TRBD2
j_gene: TRBJ2-3
CDR3nt: TGTGCCAGCAGTCCGGCGGGAGTGGATACGCAGTATTTT
CDR3aa: CASSPAGVDTQYF

abundance: .
v_gene: TRBV28
d_gene: .
j_gene: TRBJ2-5
CDR3nt: TGTGCCAGCACTTTTCATGGGTTCCAAGAGACCCAGTACTTC
CDR3aa: CASTFHGFQETQYF

abundance: few
v_gene: TRBV29-1
d_gene: .
j_gene: TRBJ2-5
CDR3nt: TGCAGCGTGGGACTTTTTCAAGAGACCCAGTACTTC
CDR3aa: CSVGLFQETQYF

abundance: .
v_gene: TRBV3-1
d_gene: .
j_gene: TRBJ2-7
CDR3nt: TGTGCCACCGGTTCGACCGAGCAGTACTTC
CDR3aa: CATGSTEQYF

abundance: .
v_gene: TRBV20-1
d_gene: .
j_gene: TRBJ2-1
CDR3nt: TGCAGTGCTAGAGATCTACGAGGTGGAGGGAACAATGAGCAGTTCTTC
CDR3aa: CSARDLRGGGNNEQFF

abundance: .
v_gene: TRBV7-6
d_gene: .
j_gene: TRBJ2-3
CDR3nt: TGTGCCAGCAGCTTAGCGCCCCCCACAGATACGCAGTATTTT
CDR3aa: CASSLAPPTDTQYF

abundance: .
v_gene: TRBV20-1
d_gene: .
j_gene: TRBJ2-1
CDR3nt: TGCAGTGAGGGGCAGGGTGTTAATGAGCAGTTCTTC
CDR3aa: CSEGQGVNEQFF

abundance: few
v_gene: TRBV12-3/TRBV12-4
d_gene: TRBD2
j_gene: TRBJ2-4
CDR3nt: TGTGCCAGCAGTACTAGCGGGGGTCACATTCAGTACTTC
CDR3aa: CASSTSGGHIQYF

abundance: few
v_gene: TRBV5-8
d_gene: .
j_gene: TRBJ2-2
CDR3nt: TGTGCCAGCAGCTCCCCGGGACAGAACACCGGGGAGCTGTTTTTT
CDR3aa: CASSSPGQNTGELFF

abundance: .
v_gene: TRBV11-2
d_gene: .
j_gene: TRBJ2-7
CDR3nt: TGTGCCAGCAGCCCGAGCGACTTCATCTCCTACGAGCAGTACTTC
CDR3aa: CASSPSDFISYEQYF

abundance: .
v_gene: TRBV11-1
d_gene: .
j_gene: TRBJ2-7
CDR3nt: TGTGCCAGCAGCCCGTTCTCCGGGGGCTCCTACGAGCAGTACTTC
CDR3aa: CASSPFSGGSYEQYF

abundance: few
v_gene: TRBV2
d_gene: TRBD1
j_gene: TRBJ1-3
CDR3nt: TGTGCCAGCAGCCCGGGACAGGTAACCGGAAACACCATATATTTT
CDR3aa: CASSPGQVTGNTIYF

abundance: many
v_gene: TRBV29-1
d_gene: TRBD1
j_gene: TRBJ2-1
CDR3nt: TGCAGCGGAAGACAGGGCTCCTACAATGAGCAGTTCTTC
CDR3aa: CSGRQGSYNEQFF

abundance: .
v_gene: TRBV12-3/TRBV12-4
d_gene: TRBD2
j_gene: TRBJ2-3
CDR3nt: TGTGCCAGCAGTTCCACCCGGGAAGTAGCGGGCCCATCCGCGCAGTATTTT
CDR3aa: CASSSTREVAGPSAQYF

abundance: few
v_gene: TRBV10-3
d_gene: TRBD2
j_gene: TRBJ2-1
CDR3nt: TGTGCCATCAGCCCGACTAGCGGGGGGGCGTTCTATGAGCAGTTCTTC
CDR3aa: CAISPTSGGAFYEQFF

abundance: .
v_gene: TRBV7-9
d_gene: TRBD2
j_gene: TRBJ2-1
CDR3nt: TGTGCCAGCAGCTATTCCCCCCTAGCGGGAGGTGAGCAGTTCTTC
CDR3aa: CASSYSPLAGGEQFF

abundance: .
v_gene: TRBV10-3
d_gene: .
j_gene: TRBJ2-1
CDR3nt: TGTGCCATCAGTGATTCCACGCCCAATGAGCAGTTCTTC
CDR3aa: CAISDSTPNEQFF

abundance: few
v_gene: TRBV2
d_gene: .
j_gene: TRBJ1-2
CDR3nt: TGTGCCAGCAGTGAAGGGTACTATGGCTACACCTTC
CDR3aa: CASSEGYYGYTF

abundance: few
v_gene: TRBV2
d_gene: .
j_gene: TRBJ1-5
CDR3nt: TGTGCCAGCAGTGGAAGGCCTGGCAATCAGCCCCAGCATTTT
CDR3aa: CASSGRPGNQPQHF

abundance: .
v_gene: TRBV5-1
d_gene: TRBD1
j_gene: TRBJ1-1
CDR3nt: TGCGCCAGCAGCACCAGGGGGCTGGGGACTGAAGCTTTCTTT
CDR3aa: CASSTRGLGTEAFF

abundance: .
v_gene: TRBV24-1
d_gene: TRBD2
j_gene: TRBJ2-1
CDR3nt: TGTGCCACCAGTGAGAGGGACTACTACAATGAGCAGTTCTTC
CDR3aa: CATSERDYYNEQFF

abundance: .
v_gene: TRBV7-8
d_gene: .
j_gene: TRBJ2-1
CDR3nt: TGTGCCAGCAGCTTAGGAGCCGGAACCGCATACAATGAGCAGTTCTTC
CDR3aa: CASSLGAGTAYNEQFF

abundance: .
v_gene: TRBV6-1
d_gene: TRBD2
j_gene: TRBJ2-1
CDR3nt: TGTGCCAGCCGGACTAGCGGGGTCGGTGAGCAGTTCTTC
CDR3aa: CASRTSGVGEQFF

abundance: few
v_gene: TRBV27
d_gene: TRBD2
j_gene: TRBJ2-3
CDR3nt: TGTGCCAGCAGTTTTCTGGCTAGCGGGGGGTTTCAGGATACGCAGTATTTT
CDR3aa: CASSFLASGGFQDTQYF

abundance: many
v_gene: TRBV5-1
d_gene: .
j_gene: TRBJ1-1
CDR3nt: TGCGCCAGCAGCTTGGGGGAATGGGGGCACCTAATGAACACTGAAGCTTTCTTT
CDR3aa: CASSLGEWGHLMNTEAFF

abundance: few
v_gene: TRBV27
d_gene: .
j_gene: TRBJ2-1
CDR3nt: TGTGCCAGCAGTTTATTTTTTGGCAATGAGCAGTTCTTC
CDR3aa: CASSLFFGNEQFF

abundance: .
v_gene: TRBV5-1
d_gene: TRBD2
j_gene: TRBJ2-1
CDR3nt: TGCGCCAGCAGCTTGCTAGCGGGGGGGGAGAATGAGCAGTTCTTC
CDR3aa: CASSLLAGGENEQFF

abundance: few
v_gene: TRBV3-1
d_gene: TRBD2
j_gene: TRBJ2-5
CDR3nt: TGTGCCAGCAGCCAAGAGTCGGGAGGGGACGAGACCCAGTACTTC
CDR3aa: CASSQESGGDETQYF

abundance: many
v_gene: TRBV12-3/TRBV12-4
d_gene: TRBD2
j_gene: TRBJ2-1
CDR3nt: TGTGCCAGCAAAACAAGCGGGGGGGTATATGAGCAGTTCTTC
CDR3aa: CASKTSGGVYEQFF

abundance: many
v_gene: TRBV20-1
d_gene: .
j_gene: TRBJ2-2
CDR3nt: TGCAGTGCACGCCGGGCCGGTCCCGGGGAGCTGTTTTTT
CDR3aa: CSARRAGPGELFF

abundance: once
v_gene: TRBV4-1
d_gene: .
j_gene: TRBJ2-3
CDR3nt: TGCGCCAGCAGCTATAGCGGAATCTTCACAGATACGCAGTATTTT
CDR3aa: CASSYSGIFTDTQYF

abundance: many
v_gene: TRBV20-1
d_gene: .
j_gene: TRBJ2-7
CDR3nt: TGCAGTGCTAGCGGGGTTGGGCTAGCTGCCTACGAGCAGTACTTC
CDR3aa: CSASGVGLAAYEQYF

abundance: .
v_gene: TRBV18
d_gene: .
j_gene: TRBJ1-4
CDR3nt: TGTGCCAGCTCACCACTTTCAACTAATGAAAAACTGTTTTTT
CDR3aa: CASSPLSTNEKLFF

abundance: .
v_gene: TRBV5-5
d_gene: .
j_gene: TRBJ2-1
CDR3nt: TGTGCCAGCGGCAACTCCGGGAGTATGGGTGAGCAGTTCTTC
CDR3aa: CASGNSGSMGEQFF

abundance: few
v_gene: TRBV2
d_gene: .
j_gene: TRBJ2-5
CDR3nt: TGTGCCAGCAGTTCGAACGGGAACCTAGGAGAGACCCAGTACTTC
CDR3aa: CASSSNGNLGETQYF

abundance: many
v_gene: TRBV19
d_gene: .
j_gene: TRBJ2-1
CDR3nt: TGTGCCAGTAGGGACATGGCCAATGAGCAGTTCTTC
CDR3aa: CASRDMANEQFF

abundance: many
v_gene: TRBV20-1
d_gene: TRBD2
j_gene: TRBJ2-7
CDR3nt: TGCAGTGCTCCGGGACTAGCGGGAAAGTACGAGCAGTACTTC
CDR3aa: CSAPGLAGKYEQYF

abundance: few
v_gene: TRBV6-1
d_gene: TRBD1
j_gene: TRBJ1-1
CDR3nt: TGTGCCAGCAGCATTCCGGGACAGGGGCATTCAGCTTTCTTT
CDR3aa: CASSIPGQGHSAFF

abundance: few
v_gene: TRBV2
d_gene: .
j_gene: TRBJ2-7
CDR3nt: TGTGCCAGCAGTGAGAACGAGACCTACGAGCAGTACTTC
CDR3aa: CASSENETYEQYF

abundance: .
v_gene: TRBV6-2/TRBV6-3
d_gene: .
j_gene: TRBJ2-7
CDR3nt: TGTGCCAGCAGTAATAAGCCGACAGTGTTGTTAATGAAGGCCTCATACGAGCAGTACTTC
CDR3aa: CASSNKPTVLLMKASYEQYF

abundance: few
v_gene: TRBV6-1
d_gene: TRBD2
j_gene: TRBJ2-7
CDR3nt: TGTGCCAGCAGACCACACGGGCGGGAGGGCCTCCTCGAGCAGTACTTC
CDR3aa: CASRPHGREGLLEQYF

abundance: many
v_gene: TRBV10-3
d_gene: .
j_gene: TRBJ2-2
CDR3nt: TGTGCCATCAGCGCACAGGGCTACACCGGGGAGCTGTTTTTT
CDR3aa: CAISAQGYTGELFF

abundance: many
v_gene: TRBV24-1
d_gene: .
j_gene: TRBJ2-1
CDR3nt: TGTGCCACCAGTTACAGGGGAGGTGGGTACAATGAGCAGTTCTTC
CDR3aa: CATSYRGGGYNEQFF

abundance: many
v_gene: TRBV7-2
d_gene: TRBD2
j_gene: TRBJ2-5
CDR3nt: TGTGCCAGCAGCTATTACCATAGCGGGGGGGCAGAGACCCAGTACTTC
CDR3aa: CASSYYHSGGAETQYF

abundance: many
v_gene: TRBV28
d_gene: .
j_gene: TRBJ2-7
CDR3nt: TGTGCCAGCAGTCGCGGGGTCCACGAGCAGTACTTC
CDR3aa: CASSRGVHEQYF

abundance: .
v_gene: TRBV7-2
d_gene: TRBD2
j_gene: TRBJ2-1
CDR3nt: TGTGCCAGCAGCTTAGTTTGGCGGGAGGTGTTCTTC
CDR3aa: CASSLVWREVFF

abundance: .
v_gene: TRBV5-5
d_gene: .
j_gene: TRBJ2-1
CDR3nt: TGTGCCAGCAGCTCTAACATCCTCCTGATGAGCTCCTACAATGAGCAGTTCTTC
CDR3aa: CASSSNILLMSSYNEQFF

abundance: .
v_gene: TRBV20-1
d_gene: TRBD2
j_gene: TRBJ2-7
CDR3nt: TGCAGTGCCTACGGCCTAGCGGGCCCTTCCTACGAGCAGTACTTC
CDR3aa: CSAYGLAGPSYEQYF

abundance: .
v_gene: TRBV28
d_gene: TRBD2
j_gene: TRBJ2-5
CDR3nt: TGTGCCAGCAGTGGCGGGGGGAACCAAGAGACCCAGTACTTC
CDR3aa: CASSGGGNQETQYF

abundance: .
v_gene: TRBV28
d_gene: .
j_gene: TRBJ1-2
CDR3nt: TGTGCCAGCAGTTATCAATACCGGACAATCCCTGGCTACACCTTC
CDR3aa: CASSYQYRTIPGYTF

abundance: .
v_gene: TRBV12-3/TRBV12-4
d_gene: .
j_gene: TRBJ2-2
CDR3nt: TGTGCCAGCAGTTTCGGACTTCCCGGGGAGCTGTTTTTT
CDR3aa: CASSFGLPGELFF

abundance: few
v_gene: TRBV20-1
d_gene: TRBD1
j_gene: TRBJ1-4
CDR3nt: TGCAGTGCGAATGACAGGGCTAAGGATGGTGAAAAACTGTTTTTT
CDR3aa: CSANDRAKDGEKLFF

abundance: .
v_gene: TRBV18
d_gene: TRBD1
j_gene: TRBJ1-1
CDR3nt: TGTGCCAGCTCACCACAGACAGGGGCGAACACTGAAGCTTTCTTT
CDR3aa: CASSPQTGANTEAFF

abundance: few
v_gene: TRBV15
d_gene: .
j_gene: TRBJ1-1
CDR3nt: TGTGCCACCAGCTCAGACCCTGGGGCAGGCCTAATGAACACTGAAGCTTTCTTT
CDR3aa: CATSSDPGAGLMNTEAFF

abundance: few
v_gene: TRBV20-1
d_gene: .
j_gene: TRBJ2-5
CDR3nt: TGCAGTCCTACCTCGGGGGCCCAAGAGACCCAGTACTTC
CDR3aa: CSPTSGAQETQYF

abundance: .
v_gene: TRBV5-1
d_gene: TRBD2
j_gene: TRBJ2-1
CDR3nt: TGCGCCAGCAGCTTGGCTGGTGGTGGCGGGGGCAATGAGCAGTTCTTC
CDR3aa: CASSLAGGGGGNEQFF

abundance: many
v_gene: TRBV6-1
d_gene: .
j_gene: TRBJ1-1
CDR3nt: TGTGCCAGCAGTAGAGGGCCAAACACTGAAGCTTTCTTT
CDR3aa: CASSRGPNTEAFF

abundance: few
v_gene: TRBV19
d_gene: .
j_gene: TRBJ2-5
CDR3nt: TGTGCCAGTAGTATAGATCCGGGGTTCGTAGAGACCCAGTACTTC
CDR3aa: CASSIDPGFVETQYF